This T cell receptor (beta chain) was observed in a study of blood T cell repertoires in COVID-19. Study-wide context: Acute-phase and convalescent COVID-19 samples originated in the United States, Italy and Spain.

Authors' processing steps: Amplification of reference gene primers provided the estimated nucleated cell counts. Here immunoSEQ multiplex PCR was the method, and the copy in TCRdb shows in-frame clones only, minus some. V, J and clone size reflect that table, while D and trimming were determined from the DNA. The table shows 95,000 to 150,000 clones, with about four fifths occurring only once. The specimen was peripheral blood. The receptor's source is a man in his forties with active or convalescent COVID-19.

The CDR3 nucleotides are TGTGCCAGCAGTGGGGACAGGGTCGTCTACGAGCAGTACTTC. It is translated as CASSGDRVVYEQYF. V and J are TRBV2 and TRBJ2-7; 9 nucleotides align to TRBD1. The germline V gene has CDR1 SNHLY and CDR2 FYNNEI. V shed 4 bases and J 3 bases; nucleotides not matched to a gene: 4. The CDR3 length is 14 residues.